This paragraph covers one TCR beta chain sequence. The antigen remains unidentified. The sample originates from a study of siplizumab effects on memory and regulatory T cells. General observations from the study: There appeared to be greater diversity in naive T cells than in memory cells, and naive T cells seemed major contributors to the alloresponse. It was not possible to assign a naive or memory phenotype to roughly 75-95% of proliferating CD4+ or CD8+ clones.

The ends were cut back, 4 bases at V and 7 bases at J, with 17 bases in the middle. The germline gives CDR1 MGHRA, CDR2 YSYEKL. The CDR3 has 15 amino acids. Sequencing used immunoSEQ multiplex PCR; TCRdb keeps in-frame clones, though not all of them. In the table there are some 53,000 clones, 95% to 97% of which are singletons. The chain recombines TRBV4-1 with TRBJ1-5, with a tentative D call TRBD1 (5 bases). The specimen was naive CD4+ T cells sorted from blood. This TCR came from a human donor in good health. The CDR3 sequence is CASSPPGMGGQPQHF. The CDR3 DNA follows: TGCGCCAGCAGCCCCCCGGGAATGGGGGGGCAGCCCCAGCATTTT.